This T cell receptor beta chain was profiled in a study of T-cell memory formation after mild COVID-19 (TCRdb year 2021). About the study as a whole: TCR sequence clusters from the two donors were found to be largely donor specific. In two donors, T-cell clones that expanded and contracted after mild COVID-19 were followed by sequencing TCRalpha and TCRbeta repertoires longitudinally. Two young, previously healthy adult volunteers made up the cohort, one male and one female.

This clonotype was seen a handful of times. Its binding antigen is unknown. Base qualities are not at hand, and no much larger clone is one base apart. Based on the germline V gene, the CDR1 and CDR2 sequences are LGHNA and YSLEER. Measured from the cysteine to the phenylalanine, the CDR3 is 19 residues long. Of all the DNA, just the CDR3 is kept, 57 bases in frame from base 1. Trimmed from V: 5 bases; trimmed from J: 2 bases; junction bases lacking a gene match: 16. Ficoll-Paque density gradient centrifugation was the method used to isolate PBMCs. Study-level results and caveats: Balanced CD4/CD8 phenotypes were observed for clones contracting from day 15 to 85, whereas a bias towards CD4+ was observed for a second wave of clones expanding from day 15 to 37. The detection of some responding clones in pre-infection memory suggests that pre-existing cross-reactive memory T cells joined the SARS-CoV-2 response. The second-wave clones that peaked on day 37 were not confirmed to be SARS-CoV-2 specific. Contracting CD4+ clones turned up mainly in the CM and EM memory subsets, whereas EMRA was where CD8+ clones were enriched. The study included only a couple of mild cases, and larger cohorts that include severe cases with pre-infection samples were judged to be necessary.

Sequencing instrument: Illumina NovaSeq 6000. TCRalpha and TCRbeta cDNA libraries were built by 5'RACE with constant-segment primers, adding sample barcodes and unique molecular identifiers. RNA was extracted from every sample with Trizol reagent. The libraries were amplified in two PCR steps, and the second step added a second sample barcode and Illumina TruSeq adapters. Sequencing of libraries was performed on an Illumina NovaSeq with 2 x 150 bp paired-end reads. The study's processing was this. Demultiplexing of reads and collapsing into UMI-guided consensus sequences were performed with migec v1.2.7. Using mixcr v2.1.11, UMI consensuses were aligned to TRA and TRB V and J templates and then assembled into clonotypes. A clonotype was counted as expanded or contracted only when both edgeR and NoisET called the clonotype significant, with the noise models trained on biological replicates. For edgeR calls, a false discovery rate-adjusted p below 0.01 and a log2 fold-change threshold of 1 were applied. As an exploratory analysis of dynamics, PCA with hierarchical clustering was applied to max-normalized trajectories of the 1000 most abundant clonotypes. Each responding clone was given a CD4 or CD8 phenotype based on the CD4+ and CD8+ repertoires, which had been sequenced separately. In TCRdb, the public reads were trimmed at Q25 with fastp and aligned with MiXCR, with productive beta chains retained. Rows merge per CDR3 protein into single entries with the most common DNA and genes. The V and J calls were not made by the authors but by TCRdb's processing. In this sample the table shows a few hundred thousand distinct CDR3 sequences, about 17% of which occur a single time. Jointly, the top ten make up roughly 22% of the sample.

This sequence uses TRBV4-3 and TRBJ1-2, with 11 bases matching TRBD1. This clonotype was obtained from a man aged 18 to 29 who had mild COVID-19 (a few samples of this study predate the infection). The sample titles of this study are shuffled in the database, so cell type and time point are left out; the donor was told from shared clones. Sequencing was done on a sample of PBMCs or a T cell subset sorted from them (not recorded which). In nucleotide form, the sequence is TGCGCCAGCAGCGAGAGAAGGGCGGACAGGGGGCGCCGGAACTATGGCTACACCTTC. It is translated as CASSERRADRGRRNYGYTF.